This T cell receptor (beta chain) was identified in a study of shared clonotypes between healthy human individuals. The repertoire was sequenced with immunoSEQ multiplex PCR; TCRdb's copy has only in-frame clones and lacks some. The data contain more than 400,000 clones, roughly 95% of them singletons. Study results and caveats: Shared clonotypes across all four donors exceeded non-shared ones in generation probability.

With regard to this clone: Antigen specificity is unknown.

CDR3 size: 15 residues. Germline V gene lookup returns CDR1 SGDLS and CDR2 YYNGEE. V was clipped by 0 bases and J by 3 bases, with 10 bases between them. The sequenced sample was naive CD4+ T cells sorted from blood. Subset noted: CD45RA+ positively selected. The chain combines TRBV9 with TRBJ1-3; D gene uncertain. The source is a woman in her 30s in good health. The CDR3 nucleotides are TGTGCCAGCAGCGTAGATTTGTGGGTTGGAAACACCATATATTTT. Protein sequence: CASSVDLWVGNTIYF.